Presented here are 3 T cell receptor beta chains from one specimen sequenced in a study of cytomegalovirus exposure and HLA in healthy donors. The PCR contained 60 Vbeta and 13 Jbeta primers. Profiling relied on immunoSEQ multiplex PCR, and the TCRdb table lists in-frame clones only, not all of them. The repertoire holds more than 65,000 clones, with 67% as singletons. Input material: PBMCs. The origin of the receptors is a woman in her fifties or sixties in good health and CMV-seropositive.

The V gene is TRBV9, the J gene TRBJ2-7; D may be TRBD2 (5 bases). CDR3 length: 14 amino acids. Between the trimmed V and J ends, which lost 4 bases and 2 bases, there was a span of 13 bases. CDR1 and CDR2 from the germline V gene are SGDLS and YYNGEE. The CDR3 protein is CASSPRGLTYEQYF. The DNA for the CDR3 is TGTGCCAGCAGCCCCCGGGGTCTCACCTACGAGCAGTACTTC.

The CDR3 spells CASSPGTLSNQPQHF. The CDR3 nucleotides are TGTGCCAGCTCACCTGGGACACTTAGCAATCAGCCCCAGCATTTT. The rearrangement uses TRBV18 and TRBJ1-5, with TRBD1 as a possible D gene (6 bases). The V end lost 3 bases, the J end lost 0 bases, and 9 bases lay between the germline ends. This CDR3 is built from 15 residues. CDR1 is KGHSH, CDR2 LQKENI, per germline.

This chain joins TRBV7-9 and TRBJ1-2; 8 nucleotides match TRBD1. CDR1 SEHNR and CDR2 FQNEAQ come from the germline V gene (reference sequence). After removal of 5 bases from V and 7 bases from J, the junction contained 9 bases not matched to a gene. The CDR3 covers 14 residues. The CDR3 spells CASSPRDRWGGYTF. CDR3 DNA: TGTGCCAGCAGCCCGAGGGACAGGTGGGGTGGCTACACCTTC.